This TCR beta chain was found in a study of T cell responses to AZD1222 COVID-19 vaccine. Sequenced by immunoSEQ multiplex PCR; TCRdb stores in-frame clones only, minus some. The data contain 110,000 to 150,000 clones, 75% to 90% of them singletons. This clone has only one observation. Germline CDR1 SGHKS, CDR2 YYEKEE (reference sequence). The CDR3 is 15 amino acids. The V end was cut by 2 bases, the J end by 7 bases, with 18 bases between. This TCR was recovered from an adult in good health. This sample comprised peripheral blood, obtained on day 0 of AZD1222 vaccination. This chain links TRBV5-5 with TRBJ1-1; D ambiguous. The CDR3 sequence: CASSLIVAAELEAFF. The CDR3 nucleotides read TGTGCCAGCAGCTTAATCGTGGCTGCGGAGCTTGAAGCTTTCTTT.